These T cell receptor beta chains were read from a single sample in a study of blood T cell repertoires in COVID-19. Method: immunoSEQ multiplex PCR; TCRdb's copy keeps in-frame clones and lacks some. The sample has 200,000 to 300,000 clones; around 87% are singletons. Sequencing used PBMCs or T cells enriched from blood (not recorded which). The source of these receptors is a woman aged 40 to 55 with acute COVID-19. The CDR3 runs from the conserved cysteine through the conserved F or W. A D gene is named only where the DNA matches it firmly. Size is omitted from some rows. Given values are once, few, many or a class for expanded clones.

length: 14
V: TRBV2
J: TRBJ2-5
D: .
size: .
DNA: TGTGCCAGCAGCCCATTAAGGGGGGGAGAGACCCAGTACTTC
CDR3: CASSPLRGGETQYF

length: 16
V: TRBV7-3
J: TRBJ2-2
D: .
size: .
DNA: TGTGCCAGCAGCTTATCCTCCGGGAGCCACACCGGGGAGCTGTTTTTT
CDR3: CASSLSSGSHTGELFF

length: 15
V: TRBV13
J: TRBJ2-5
D: .
size: .
DNA: TGTGCCACCCACACGCGGAGGGTCTTCCAAGAGACCCAGTACTTC
CDR3: CATHTRRVFQETQYF

length: 15
V: TRBV5-6
J: TRBJ2-1
D: TRBD2
size: .
DNA: TGTGCCAGCAGCGGGACTAGCGGGAGACTGTATGAGCAGTTCTTC
CDR3: CASSGTSGRLYEQFF

length: 15
V: TRBV30
J: TRBJ1-2
D: .
size: .
DNA: TGTGCCTGGAGTGTACCGTATGGTGGACTCTATGGCTACACCTTC
CDR3: CAWSVPYGGLYGYTF

length: 15
V: TRBV3-1/TRBV3-2
J: TRBJ2-5
D: .
size: .
DNA: TGTGCCAGCAGCCATAGGGGCTGGAGTGGAGAGACCCAGTACTTC
CDR3: CASSHRGWSGETQYF

length: 16
V: TRBV25-1
J: TRBJ1-1
D: .
size: .
DNA: TGTGCCAGCAGTGATCGTCCAGGGGCCGGGAACACTGAAGCTTTCTTT
CDR3: CASSDRPGAGNTEAFF

length: 15
V: TRBV5-1
J: TRBJ1-5
D: .
size: .
DNA: TGCGCCAGCAGCTTGACGGGATATAGCAATCAGCCCCAGCATTTT
CDR3: CASSLTGYSNQPQHF

length: 15
V: TRBV5-6
J: TRBJ1-2
D: TRBD1
size: .
DNA: TGTGCCAGCACCCTGACAGGGAGAACTAACTATGGCTACACCTTC
CDR3: CASTLTGRTNYGYTF

length: 17
V: TRBV11-2
J: TRBJ2-3
D: .
size: .
DNA: TGTGCCAGCAGCCAACACTCCCCGCGGGGTAGCACAGATACGCAGTATTTT
CDR3: CASSQHSPRGSTDTQYF

length: 15
V: TRBV11-2
J: TRBJ2-5
D: TRBD1
size: .
DNA: TGTGCCAGCAGCTTGGCGCAGGGCGACAGGGGGACCCAGTACTTC
CDR3: CASSLAQGDRGTQYF

length: 15
V: TRBV7-9
J: TRBJ2-7
D: TRBD2
size: .
DNA: TGTGCCAGCAGCAATCGGACTAGCGGGAAGTACGAGCAGTACTTC
CDR3: CASSNRTSGKYEQYF

length: 13
V: TRBV15
J: TRBJ2-7
D: .
size: .
DNA: TGTGCCACCAGCAATCACAGCTCCTACGAGCAGTACTTC
CDR3: CATSNHSSYEQYF

length: 15
V: TRBV19
J: TRBJ1-5
D: .
size: .
DNA: TGTGCCAGTAGTATAAACAGGGTTGTCAATCAGCCCCAGCATTTT
CDR3: CASSINRVVNQPQHF

length: 13
V: TRBV30
J: TRBJ2-7
D: TRBD2
size: .
DNA: TGTGCCTGGAGGGCTAGCGGATCCTACGAGCAGTACTTC
CDR3: CAWRASGSYEQYF

length: 16
V: TRBV10-3
J: TRBJ1-1
D: TRBD1
size: .
DNA: TGTGCCATCAGTGAGGGGCAGGGGGGAACGAACACTGAAGCTTTCTTT
CDR3: CAISEGQGGTNTEAFF

length: 14
V: TRBV20-1
J: TRBJ1-4
D: .
size: .
DNA: TGCAGTGCTAGTTCCCCCGCGGCTAATGAAAAACTGTTTTTT
CDR3: CSASSPAANEKLFF

length: 14
V: TRBV11-3
J: TRBJ2-4
D: TRBD1
size: once
DNA: TGTGCCAGCAGCCCTGGGGACAGGGAGGACATTCAGTACTTC
CDR3: CASSPGDREDIQYF

length: 13
V: TRBV2
J: TRBJ2-3
D: TRBD2
size: .
DNA: TGTGCCAGCAGTGGGGAGGGAGGGGATACGCAGTATTTT
CDR3: CASSGEGGDTQYF

length: 17
V: TRBV5-1
J: TRBJ2-7
D: TRBD1
size: .
DNA: TGCACCAGCAGCCGCCAACCCCCTGGACAGGGGAGCTACGAGCAGTACTTC
CDR3: CTSSRQPPGQGSYEQYF

length: 14
V: TRBV28
J: TRBJ2-7
D: TRBD1
size: once
DNA: TGTGCCAGCAGTCGGACAGGGGACGTCGGCGAGCAGTACTTC
CDR3: CASSRTGDVGEQYF

length: 14
V: TRBV10-3
J: TRBJ2-7
D: TRBD1
size: few
DNA: TGTGCCATGAAAGACAGGGAGAGGACCTACGAGCAGTACTTC
CDR3: CAMKDRERTYEQYF

length: 14
V: TRBV3-1/TRBV3-2
J: TRBJ2-1
D: .
size: .
DNA: TGTGCCAGCAGCCAAGATTTAGAAGGGGATGAGCAGTTCTTC
CDR3: CASSQDLEGDEQFF

length: 13
V: TRBV30
J: TRBJ1-5
D: .
size: few
DNA: TGTGCCTGGAGTGCCGGAGACTATCAGCCCCAGCATTTT
CDR3: CAWSAGDYQPQHF

length: 15
V: TRBV19
J: TRBJ1-3
D: .
size: .
DNA: TGTGCCAGTAGTATAGAACTGACACCTCTAAACACCATATATTTT
CDR3: CASSIELTPLNTIYF

length: 14
V: TRBV7-9
J: TRBJ2-2
D: .
size: .
DNA: TGTGCCAGCAGCTTAGCCCCAGGTAGCGGGGAGCTGTTTTTT
CDR3: CASSLAPGSGELFF

length: 13
V: TRBV3-1/TRBV3-2
J: TRBJ1-2
D: .
size: .
DNA: TGTGCCAGCAGCCAAGCATACAGGGACGGCTACACCTTC
CDR3: CASSQAYRDGYTF

length: 15
V: TRBV15
J: TRBJ1-5
D: .
size: .
DNA: TGTGCCACCAGCAGAGATACTCTACCCGGTCAGCCCCAGCATTTT
CDR3: CATSRDTLPGQPQHF

length: 17
V: TRBV4-1
J: TRBJ2-1
D: TRBD2
size: .
DNA: TGCGCCAGCAGCCAAGAAGGGACTAGCGGGAGAGGGAATGAGCAGTTCTTC
CDR3: CASSQEGTSGRGNEQFF

length: 14
V: TRBV4-1
J: TRBJ1-2
D: TRBD1
size: .
DNA: TGCGCCAGCAGCCAGACAGGGGGGGACTATGGCTACACCTTC
CDR3: CASSQTGGDYGYTF

length: 14
V: TRBV7-9
J: TRBJ2-3
D: TRBD2
size: .
DNA: TGTGCCAGCAATAGCGGGAGACCCACAGATACGCAGTATTTT
CDR3: CASNSGRPTDTQYF

length: 16
V: TRBV5-1
J: TRBJ2-1
D: TRBD2
size: .
DNA: TGCGCCAGCAGCCCGGCCGGGACTAGCATTTATAATGAGCAGTTCTTC
CDR3: CASSPAGTSIYNEQFF

length: 14
V: TRBV3-1/TRBV3-2
J: TRBJ2-5
D: .
size: .
DNA: TGTGCCAGCAGCGATACAGTGTACCAAGAGACCCAGTACTTC
CDR3: CASSDTVYQETQYF

length: 17
V: TRBV6-1
J: TRBJ2-2
D: TRBD1
size: many
DNA: TGTGCCAGCAGTGAAGGATTGGGACAGGGGATTTCCGGGGAGCTGTTTTTT
CDR3: CASSEGLGQGISGELFF

length: 15
V: TRBV11-2
J: TRBJ2-7
D: TRBD1
size: .
DNA: TGTGCCAGCAGCTCTTTAGGGGGGACAGGCTACGAGCAGTACTTC
CDR3: CASSSLGGTGYEQYF

length: 15
V: TRBV7-3
J: TRBJ2-1
D: TRBD1
size: .
DNA: TGTGCCAGCAGCTTATTTGGGACAGGCTCCAATGAGCAGTTCTTC
CDR3: CASSLFGTGSNEQFF

length: 15
V: TRBV5-1
J: TRBJ1-1
D: .
size: .
DNA: TGCGCCAGCAGCTTGGCCGGCAGGTCGATCACTGAAGCTTTCTTT
CDR3: CASSLAGRSITEAFF

length: 15
V: TRBV11-3
J: TRBJ1-1
D: TRBD1
size: .
DNA: TGTGCCAGCAGGTCCCCGAGGCAGGGGGGTACTGAAGCTTTCTTT
CDR3: CASRSPRQGGTEAFF

length: 14
V: TRBV19
J: TRBJ2-2
D: .
size: .
DNA: TGTGCCAGTAGTCAAGACAGTACCACCCGGGAGCTGTTTTTT
CDR3: CASSQDSTTRELFF